The clone carrying this T cell receptor beta chain appeared a few times. Its target is unknown. The source of the sample is a study of blood T cells in healthy people across ages. Study-wide findings and caveats: Per-million-T-cell TCR beta diversity fell roughly linearly with age. Unsorted PBMCs ruled out conclusive naive versus antigen-experienced comparison.

Total RNA was isolated from each sample in quantities of at least 5.5 micrograms. The CDR3 is made up of 18 amino acids. Germline-derived CDR1 and CDR2 are SGHDT and YYEEEE. V lost 1 base and J lost 1; bases outside the gene matches: 4. A sample-barcoded 5' primer and a J-beta primer mix were used in a second PCR of about 7 to 12 cycles. Per-sample output comprised a minimum of 2.5 million paired-end reads containing CDR3. Using its own MiXCR run on the 5' RACE reads, TCRdb lists one record per CDR3 protein. Of about 800,000 distinct CDR3 sequences in the sample, about half were seen once. Sample: blood. This chain joins TRBV5-6 and TRBJ2-6, with 11 bases lining up with TRBD1. The source is a man older than 75 in good health. The CDR3 DNA is TGTGCCAGCAGCTTGTTAGGGACAGGGGGTTCTGGGGCCAACGTCCTGACTTTC. This gives the protein CASSLLGTGGSGANVLTF.